A few counts support the clone carrying this T cell receptor (beta chain). The target antigen is unknown. Authors' data handling: Between-group CDR3 differences, defined by clinicopathological status, yielded a distant-metastasis classifier for papillary thyroid cancer. TCRdb re-analyzed the PCR reads using MiXCR. The V and J calls were determined by TCRdb, not by the authors. The repertoire holds roughly 11,000 clones, 25% to 35% seen once, with around 21% in the top ten. V trimming: 5 bases; J trimming: 0 bases; junction bases outside the gene matches: 3. This CDR3 has 15 amino acids. The germline gives CDR1 SGHTA, CDR2 FQGNSA. The sample belongs to a study of metastatic and nonmetastatic thyroid tumors. Study as a whole: Comparison of repertoires was carried out across blood and tumor or nodule tissue from malignant and benign thyroid patients. Study results and caveats: Reports indicated that malignant thyroid tumors showed significantly higher TCR beta diversity than benign nodules did, in blood and tumor.

Patients underwent thyroid surgery, and none had received any treatment before it. Sequenced: adjacent normal tissue. The receptor comes from a male donor with papillary thyroid cancer or a benign thyroid nodule (not recorded which). Some clones in this sample may be carry-over from other donors' samples. This rearrangement joins TRBV7-2 to TRBJ2-2; 7 bases agree with TRBD1. CDR3 region: CASSRDRANTGELFF. CDR3 DNA: TGTGCCAGCAGCCGGGACAGAGCGAACACCGGGGAGCTGTTTTTT.